A single T cell receptor (beta chain) is shown here with its context. Its antigen is unidentified. The protocol was immunoSEQ multiplex PCR, while the TCRdb copy is restricted to in-frame clones and leaves out a portion. In the table there are about 210,000 clones, about 94% of which are singletons. Germline CDR1 MGHRA, CDR2 YSYEKL. The CDR3 sequence is 15 residues long. The trim removed 2 bases at V and 7 bases at J, leaving 6 bases unmatched. This sample stems from a study of T cell responses to AZD1222 COVID-19 vaccine. Findings of the study overall: Dominant CD4 TCR responses targeted spike regions 160-218 and 743-854. None of the repertoires were sampled until the peak T cell response had passed.

The TCR was taken from an adult who received the MenACWY meningococcal vaccine as a control. The V and J genes are TRBV4-1 and TRBJ1-4; the match to TRBD1 covers 8 bases. The material was peripheral blood, obtained 28 days after the second dose of the MenACWY control vaccine. This CDR3 is CASSQIKDRAEKLFF. DNA of the CDR3: TGCGCCAGCAGCCAAATAAAGGACAGGGCTGAAAAACTGTTTTTT.